The 4 T cell receptor beta chains listed next were all sequenced from one sample in a study of blood T cells in healthy people across ages. Together with a sample-barcoded 5' primer, a J-beta primer mix was included in a second PCR lasting about 7 to 12 cycles. TCRdb used MiXCR to reprocess the 5' RACE reads, holding one entry per CDR3 protein. In the table there are approximately 2,000,000 distinct CDR3 sequences, 35% to 50% of which are singletons. Source material: blood. The receptors here all came from a human donor in good health.

This chain connects TRBV6-1 to TRBJ2-4; 10 bases are shared with TRBD1. Germline V lookup: CDR1 MNHNS, CDR2 SASEGT. The trim removed 3 bases at V and 0 bases at J, leaving 11 bases unmatched. CDR3 length: 19 residues. The CDR3 protein is CASSDKGQGLTLAKNIQYF. In DNA form, the CDR3 reads TGTGCCAGCAGTGACAAGGGACAGGGGTTAACACTAGCCAAAAACATTCAGTACTTC.

Only a few counts were recorded for this clonotype. The chain uses TRBV24-1 and TRBJ2-1; 9 bases align to TRBD2. There are 15 residues in the CDR3. V was clipped by 6 bases and J by 8 bases; unmatched bases: 10. The germline V gene has CDR1 KGHDR and CDR2 SFDVKD. CDR3 bases: TGTGCCACCAGTCCCTCCCTAGCGGGGAACGATGAGCAGTTCTTC. Its protein is CATSPSLAGNDEQFF.

V and J are TRBV7-9 and TRBJ2-7; perhaps TRBD2 as D (5 bases). Germline V gives CDR1 SEHNR, CDR2 FQNEAQ (reference sequence). The CDR3 totals 15 residues. V lost 1 base and J lost 2, with 12 bases in between. The CDR3 nucleotides read TGTGCCAGCAGCTTAGTTCGCGGAGGCCCCTACGAGCAGTACTTC. The encoded protein is CASSLVRGGPYEQYF.

This clonotype was seen only a few times. V usage is TRBV29-1 and J usage is TRBJ2-3; TRBD2 is a possible D gene (7 bases). This CDR3 has 15 amino acids. Between the trimmed V and J ends, which lost 2 bases and 3 bases, there was a span of 15 bases. CDR1 is SQVTM, CDR2 ANQGSEA, per germline. The CDR3 spells CSVEITGGWTDTQYF. The CDR3 DNA sequence: TGCAGCGTTGAAATAACGGGGGGCTGGACAGATACGCAGTATTTT.